This entry lists 10 T cell receptor beta chains sequenced from one sample in a study of T cell changes during pregnancy in multiple sclerosis. The protocol was immunoSEQ multiplex PCR, while the TCRdb copy is restricted to in-frame clones and leaves out a portion. The sample yields about 20,000 clones, 75% to 90% seen once. Source: CD8+ T cells from peripheral blood mononuclear cells, taken in the third trimester of pregnancy. The receptors shown here come from a female donor in good health, enrolled as a control in a pregnancy study.

The CDR3 spells CASKVLIQEDYEQYF. In nucleotides, the CDR3 is TGTGCCAGCAAAGTCCTCATACAGGAAGATTACGAGCAGTACTTC. The chain couples TRBV21-1 to TRBJ2-7; the D call of TRBD1 is as the table states it, not checked on the DNA. TRBV21-1 is assigned pseudogene status. CDR3 size: 15 residues.

The chain couples TRBV30 to TRBJ2-5, with 15 bases matching TRBD2. The germline gives CDR1 GTSNPN, CDR2 SVGIG (reference sequence). Trimming at V came to 2 bases and at J to 2 bases, leaving 3 bases not matched to a gene. The CDR3 is 16 amino acids. In DNA form, the CDR3 reads TGTGCCTGGAGTACGGGGACTAGCGGGAGGCAAGAGACCCAGTACTTC. Protein sequence: CAWSTGTSGRQETQYF. The full variable domain, completed using reference TRBV30 and TRBJ2-5, is SQTIHQWPATLVQPVGSPLSLECTVEGTSNPNLYWYRQAAGRGLQLLFYSVGIGQISSEVPQNLSASRPQDRQFILSSKKLLLSDSGFYLCAWSTGTSGRQETQYFGPGTRLLVL.

This chain uses TRBV6-6 with TRBJ2-1; the D gene is possibly TRBD2 (6 bases). V dropped 6 bases and J dropped 0 bases, with 9 bases sitting between them. In germline, CDR1 is MNHNY, CDR2 SVGAGI (reference sequence). This CDR3 is built from 14 residues. The CDR3, as DNA: TGTGCCAGCAGCCCAGCGGGCTCCTACAATGAGCAGTTCTTC. It specifies CASSPAGSYNEQFF.

The rearrangement links TRBV7-3 to TRBJ1-1, with 7 bases aligning to TRBD1. The V gene's germline CDR1 is SGHTA and CDR2 FQGTGA. The CDR3 is made up of 15 amino acids. Trimming took 6 bases from V and 5 from J; bases not matched to a gene: 12. Here the CDR3 DNA reads TGTGCCAGCAGTTTGGACGGGACAGAAGGGACTGAAGCTTTCTTT. Protein product: CASSLDGTEGTEAFF. The variable domain in full, completed from reference TRBV7-3 and TRBJ1-1, reads GAGVSQTPSNKVTEKGKYVELRCDPISGHTALYWYRQSLGQGPEFLIYFQGTGAADDSGLPNDRFFAVRPEGSVSTLKIQRTERGDSAVYLCASSLDGTEGTEAFFGQGTRLTVV.

This clone appeared a few times. The chain joins TRBV25-1 to TRBJ1-5, with unresolved D. The CDR3 has 14 residues. Trimming shortened V by 1 base and J by 3 bases, and 7 bases separated the two germline ends. CDR1 and CDR2 (germline): MGHDK, SYGVNS. CDR3 amino acids: CASSELADNQPQHF. CDR3 sequence (DNA): TGTGCCAGCAGTGAATTGGCGGACAATCAGCCCCAGCATTTT.

The V and J genes are TRBV11-2 and TRBJ1-2; TRBD1 is a possible D gene (5 bases). Trimming shortened V by 3 bases and J by 7 bases, and 9 bases separated the two germline ends. This CDR3 is 12 amino acids long. Germline V lookup: CDR1 SGHAT, CDR2 FQNNGV. The CDR3 region has the DNA TGTGCCAGCAGCTTGGGAGGGGTTGGCTACACCTTC. Amino acid sequence: CASSLGGVGYTF.

The chain couples TRBV4-2 to TRBJ2-2; TRBD1 is a possible D gene (6 bases). The germline gives CDR1 LGHNA, CDR2 YNFKEQ. The CDR3 loop spans 14 amino acids. Deletions cut 4 bases from V and 4 bases from J, with 10 bases between. The CDR3 nucleotides read TGTGCCAGCAGCCCGGGACATTCCACCGGGGAGCTGTTTTTT. Translated: CASSPGHSTGELFF.

This chain links TRBV5-8 with TRBJ2-3; D is perhaps TRBD1 (6 bases). In germline, CDR1 is SGHTS, CDR2 YDEGEE. Deletions cut 4 bases from V and 0 bases from J, with 15 bases between. This CDR3 has 16 residues. CDR3 residues: CASSPTQGMSTDTQYF. The CDR3 nucleotides are TGTGCCAGCAGCCCAACCCAGGGGATGAGCACAGATACGCAGTATTTT.

This clone appeared a single time. The chain recombines TRBV10-2 with TRBJ2-7; possibly TRBD1 for D (5 bases). Germline V lookup: CDR1 WSHSY, CDR2 SAAADI. V lost 5 bases and J lost 0, with 11 bases in between. The CDR3 has 14 residues. This CDR3 is CASSFDRASYEQYF. The CDR3, as DNA: TGCGCCAGCAGTTTCGACAGAGCCTCCTACGAGCAGTACTTC.

The chain has TRBV13 and TRBJ2-2; 9 bases fit TRBD1. The V segment lost 2 bases and the J segment 6 bases; nucleotides outside the gene matches: 1. Germline CDR1 reads PRHDT; CDR2 reads FYEKMQ (reference sequence). The CDR3 contains 14 residues. The CDR3 bases are TGTGCCAGCAGCTTAAACAGGGGGCCCGGGGAGCTGTTTTTT. Protein: CASSLNRGPGELFF.